The 24 T cell receptor beta chains listed next were all sequenced from one sample in a study of breast tumors, draining lymph nodes, adjacent tissues. Samples came from axillary lymph nodes draining the breast cancer. TCRdb re-analysed the multiplex PCR reads in MiXCR, keeping a single row per CDR3 protein. This sample has around 140,000 distinct CDR3 sequences, with approximately 32% found just once. Sequencing input: axillary lymph node tissue. These receptors were obtained from a female donor with breast cancer. Some clones in this sample may be carry-over from other donors' samples.

With respect to this clonotype: The final CDR3 position lacks the conserved phenylalanine or tryptophan, pointing to a likely read error. The DNA is omitted, as the CDR3 cannot be located on it reliably, and the CDR3 follows TCRdb's listing. The chain carries TRBV7-2 and TRBJ1-2. Germline CDR1 is SGHTA and CDR2 is FQGNSA. Inclusive of both ends, the CDR3 amounts to 8 amino acids. The CDR3 loop is CASSLAPR.

This clonotype was found a few times. A single base separates this from a much larger clone, so it may be a read error. The chain combines TRBV6-1 with TRBJ2-5, with TRBD2 identical over 7 bases. V trimming: 8 bases; J trimming: 3 bases; junction bases outside the gene matches: 6. The CDR3 extends over 13 amino acids. CDR1 MNHNS and CDR2 SASEGT come from the germline V gene. The CDR3 DNA reads TGTGCCAGCGGGCCTAGCGGAAAAGAGACCCAGTACTTC. Its protein product is CASGPSGKETQYF.

The CDR3 loop reads CASRGPQHTDTQYF. In DNA, the CDR3 is TGTGCCAGCAGGGGGCCCCAACACACAGATACGCAGTATTTT. The chain is built from TRBV2 and TRBJ2-3, with a weak D call TRBD1 (5 bases). Germline-derived CDR1 and CDR2 are SNHLY and FYNNEI. CDR3 size: 14 residues. Trimming shortened V by 6 bases and J by 2 bases, and 12 bases separated the two germline ends.

As to this clonotype: The CDR3 end shows no conserved phenylalanine or tryptophan, and so a read error is likely. No DNA is shown, since the ends of the CDR3 on it are uncertain; the CDR3 is the one TCRdb lists. The chain carries TRBV7-9 and TRBJ2-7; the DNA was not used to check the table's D call, TRBD1. The CDR3 length is 9 residues, termini included. Per the germline V gene, CDR1 is SEHNR and CDR2 is FQNEAQ (reference sequence). The chain's CDR3 is CASSYRGDR.

This clonotype was seen ten or more times. This chain joins TRBV19 and TRBJ2-3; D unresolved. The CDR3 covers 14 residues. Germline values: CDR1 LNHDA, CDR2 SQIVND (reference sequence). V lost 4 bases, J lost 8 bases, and 16 bases lay in between. CDR3 in amino acids: CASSTNPGQATQYF. The CDR3 DNA reads as TGTGCCAGTAGTACGAATCCCGGCCAGGCTACGCAGTATTTT. Combining the CDR3 with reference TRBV19 and TRBJ2-3 gives the whole variable domain DGGITQSPKYLFRKEGQNVTLSCEQNLNHDAMYWYRQDPGQGLRLIYYSQIVNDFQKGDIAEGYSVSREKKESFPLTVTSAQKNPTAFYLCASSTNPGQATQYFGPGTRLTVL.

This clonotype was seen many times. This chain links TRBV20-1 with TRBJ2-5; TRBD2 might be the D (6 bases). Per germline, CDR1 DFQATT and CDR2 SNEGSKA (reference sequence). CDR3 size: 13 residues. V lost 2 bases and J lost 5, with 12 bases in between. CDR3 amino acids: CSARLGTGETQYF. The CDR3 nucleotides read TGCAGTGCTAGACTTGGGACTGGGGAGACCCAGTACTTC.

CDR3 DNA: TGTGCCAGTAGTACGACCCAGGGGGAATTCCTCGGAGCTTTCTTT. Its protein is CASSTTQGEFLGAFF. This sequence joins TRBV19 and TRBJ1-1; TRBD1 matches at 7 bases. CDR3 length equals 15 residues. Germline CDR1 is LNHDA and CDR2 is SQIVND (reference sequence). The V and J ends lost 4 bases and 10 bases, in that order; junction bases with no gene match: 15.

Ten or more counts support this clonotype. The chain has TRBV9 and TRBJ1-2, with 8 bases aligning to TRBD1. The CDR3 length is 14 residues. The V and J ends lost 4 bases and 3 bases, in that order; junction bases with no gene match: 5. Germline V gives CDR1 SGDLS, CDR2 YYNGEE. The CDR3 nucleotides are TGTGCCAGCAGCTTTCACAGGGGGGACTATGGCTACACCTTC. It yields the protein CASSFHRGDYGYTF.

This clonotype was seen at least ten times. The genes are TRBV29-1 and TRBJ2-1, with D unresolved. From germline, CDR1 is SQVTM and CDR2 ANQGSEA. V gave up 2 bases and J gave up 0 bases, with 2 bases separating them. The CDR3 is made up of 12 amino acids. In DNA, the CDR3 is TGCAGCGTTGAATACTCCTACAATGAGCAGTTCTTC. Translated, it gives CSVEYSYNEQFF.

This clonotype was counted ten times or more. The chain has TRBV30 and TRBJ2-1; perhaps TRBD1 as D (6 bases). Trimming stripped 4 bases from V and 7 bases from J, with 11 bases between. CDR1 GTSNPN and CDR2 SVGIG come from the germline V gene (reference sequence). The CDR3 contains 12 residues. CDR3 sequence (DNA): TGTGCCTGGACAGGGGTGGTTAATGAGCAGTTCTTC. Protein: CAWTGVVNEQFF.

Ten or more counts support this clonotype. This chain joins TRBV18 and TRBJ2-7; D possibly corresponds to TRBD2 (5 bases). Germline V gene data show CDR1 as KGHSH and CDR2 as LQKENI. V shed 1 base and J shed 3 bases, with 7 bases lying between them. The length of the CDR3 is 13 residues. In DNA form, the CDR3 reads TGTGCCAGCTCACCACTGGGAGTCTACGAGCAGTACGTC. Its protein is CASSPLGVYEQYV.

This clonotype has at least ten counts. This chain uses TRBV18 with TRBJ2-5, with a weak D call TRBD1 (5 bases). This CDR3 is 13 amino acids long. Between the trimmed V and J ends, which lost 4 bases and 2 bases, there was a span of 8 bases. Germline V lookup: CDR1 KGHSH, CDR2 LQKENI. CDR3 sequence reads: CASSRQKQETQYF. CDR3 coding DNA: TGTGCCAGCTCACGACAGAAACAAGAGACCCAGTACTTC.

This clonotype was detected only once. The chain links TRBV18 to TRBJ2-2; 8 bases agree with TRBD1. The V gene's germline CDR1 is KGHSH and CDR2 LQKENI. This CDR3 spans 15 amino acids. V gave up 2 bases and J gave up 5 bases; unmatched junction bases: 4. The CDR3 DNA reads as TGTGCCAGCTCACCAAGACAGGGGCAGACCGGGGAGCTGTTTTTT. This sequence encodes CASSPRQGQTGELFF.

The chain has TRBV6-2 or TRBV6-3 and TRBJ2-1; possibly TRBD1 or TRBD2 for D (5 bases each). The CDR3 extends over 15 amino acids. V was cut by 5 bases and J by 7 bases, with 18 bases left in between. CDR1 MNHEY and CDR2 SVGEGT come from the germline V gene. The CDR3 bases are TGTGCCAGCAGTCCGAGGGGCCGAGCTGAGAATGAGCAGTTCTTC. Amino acid sequence: CASSPRGRAENEQFF.

The chain uses TRBV6-5 and TRBJ1-1; 8 bases map to TRBD1. With V trimmed by 0 bases and J by 7 bases, 7 bases remained unmatched. Germline V gene sequence: CDR1 MNHEY, CDR2 SVGAGI. This CDR3 region has 15 residues. In DNA, the CDR3 is TGTGCCAGCAGTTACTCGAACAGGGGGTTGAGTGAAGCTTTCTTT. This translates into CASSYSNRGLSEAFF.

In this sample, this clonotype turned up many times. The junction does not match germline at one end; this may be a read error. The J gene is TRBJ2-7, the V gene TRBV6-5; the D is unclear. Germline V lookup: CDR1 MNHEY, CDR2 SVGAGI. The CDR3 has 14 amino acids. The CDR3 nucleotides read TGTGCCAGCAGTCACTCGAAAGGGTTCGGCGAGCAGTACTTC. It is translated as CASSHSKGFGEQYF.

This clonotype was recorded many times. This sequence joins TRBV20-1 and TRBJ1-4, with D maybe TRBD1 (6 bases). In germline, CDR1 is DFQATT, CDR2 SNEGSKA (reference sequence). V gave up 6 bases and J gave up 6 bases, with 17 bases separating them. The CDR3 runs 14 residues. This chain's CDR3 is CSAPEGGSHEKLFF. CDR3 sequence (DNA): TGCAGTGCCCCCGAGGGGGGGTCCCATGAAAAACTGTTTTTT.

This clonotype was detected ten times or more. DNA of the CDR3: TGTGCCACCAGTCTGAGGGCAGGAACCTACAATGAGCAGTTCTTC. Protein sequence: CATSLRAGTYNEQFF. The chain employs TRBV24-1 and TRBJ2-1; D might be TRBD2 (5 bases). The CDR3 runs 15 residues. With 6 bases removed from V and 2 bases from J, the gap between germline ends came to 13 bases. Germline assignment: CDR1 KGHDR and CDR2 SFDVKD.

In regard to this clonotype: A much larger clone differs by one base, so this may be a read error. The chain employs TRBV5-4 and TRBJ2-1; D is ambiguous. The CDR3 totals 14 residues. CDR1 is SGHNT, CDR2 YYREEE, per germline (reference sequence). The CDR3 reads CATQTVPSYNERFF. CDR3 coding DNA: TGTGCCACCCAAACAGTCCCCTCCTACAATGAGCGGTTCTTC.

This clonotype was counted ten times or more. The rearrangement uses TRBV10-2 and TRBJ1-1; no clear D gene. The CDR3 is 12 residues long. Trimming removed 2 bases at V and 1 base at J, with 2 bases between. Germline CDR1 WSHSY, CDR2 SAAADI. As DNA, the CDR3 is TGCGCCAGCAGTGAGGCGAACACTGAAGCTTTCTTT. Encoded protein: CASSEANTEAFF.

This clonotype was counted at least ten times. J is TRBJ2-3 and V is TRBV6-6, with 11 positions matching TRBD2. The CDR3 loop spans 14 amino acids. J lost 1 base, V lost 10 bases, and 4 bases had no gene match. CDR1 is MNHNY, CDR2 SVGAGI, per germline (reference sequence). CDR3 coding DNA: TGTGCCACCCTACTAGCGGGGGGCACAGATACGCAGTATTTT. Translated: CATLLAGGTDTQYF.

At least ten counts were recorded for this clonotype. The chain is built from TRBV4-1 and TRBJ2-6; TRBD1 matches at 8 bases. Germline CDR1 MGHRA, CDR2 YSYEKL. This CDR3 contains 17 residues. V gave up 1 base and J gave up 0 bases; unmatched junction bases: 2. CDR3 DNA: TGCGCCAGCAGCCAAGTGGGGACAGGCTCTGGGGCCAACGTCCTGACTTTC. Translating it yields CASSQVGTGSGANVLTF.

A note on this clonotype: A much larger clone differs from this one at a single base, so this may be a read error. J is TRBJ2-7 and V is TRBV6-5; 8 bases are a match to TRBD1. The CDR3 has 15 residues. From germline, CDR1 is MNHEY and CDR2 SVGAGI. Trimming cost V 8 bases and J 7 bases; bases outside gene matches: 16. CDR3 loop: CASGHGRTGIGEQYF. The CDR3 coding sequence is TGTGCCAGCGGTCACGGTAGGACAGGGATCGGTGAGCAGTACTTC.

There are many counts of this clonotype. The J gene is TRBJ2-7, the V gene TRBV6-6, with 9 bases identical to TRBD1. CDR3 length equals 16 residues. V lost 5 bases, J lost 1 base, and 9 bases stayed unmatched. Germline CDR1 reads MNHNY; CDR2 reads SVGAGI (reference sequence). CDR3 sequence (DNA): TGTGCCAGCAGTCATTTCCGGGACAGGGCTTCCTACGAGCAGTACGTC. Translation gives CASSHFRDRASYEQYV.